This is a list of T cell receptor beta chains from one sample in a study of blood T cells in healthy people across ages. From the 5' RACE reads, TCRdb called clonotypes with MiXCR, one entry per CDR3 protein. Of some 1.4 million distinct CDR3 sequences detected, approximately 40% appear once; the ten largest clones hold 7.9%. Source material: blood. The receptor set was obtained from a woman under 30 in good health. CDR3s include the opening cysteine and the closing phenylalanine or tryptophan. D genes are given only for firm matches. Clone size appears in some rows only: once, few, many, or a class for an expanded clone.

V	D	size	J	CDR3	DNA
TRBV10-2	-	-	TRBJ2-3	CASSPEGWGGSNTQYF	TGCGCCAGCAGCCCCGAGGGCTGGGGCGGTTCGAATACGCAGTATTTT
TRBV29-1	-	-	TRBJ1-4	CSVEGTSTNEKLFF	TGCAGCGTTGAAGGAACCAGTACTAATGAAAAACTGTTTTTT
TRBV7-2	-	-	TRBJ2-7	CASSLIPGQSPYEQYF	TGTGCCAGCAGCTTAATCCCGGGCCAGAGCCCCTACGAGCAGTACTTC
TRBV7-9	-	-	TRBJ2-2	CASSYGNLAGELFF	TGTGCCAGCAGCTACGGGAACTTGGCCGGGGAGCTGTTTTTT
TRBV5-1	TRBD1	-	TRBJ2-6	CASRPHRQGSSGANVLTF	TGCGCCAGCAGACCACACCGACAGGGTAGCTCTGGGGCCAACGTCCTGACTTTC
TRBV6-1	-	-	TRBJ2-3	CASSVVTSTDTQYF	TGTGCCAGCAGTGTGGTAACTAGCACAGATACGCAGTATTTT
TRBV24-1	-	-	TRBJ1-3	CATRPSSGNTIYF	TGTGCCACACGCCCATCTTCTGGAAACACCATATATTTT
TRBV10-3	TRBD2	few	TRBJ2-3	CATAGSGDSTGTDTQYF	TGTGCCACCGCCGGTAGCGGGGATTCCACTGGCACAGATACGCAGTATTTT
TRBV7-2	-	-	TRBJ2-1	CAGSIMGVYNEQFF	TGTGCCGGCAGCATCATGGGCGTCTACAATGAGCAGTTCTTC
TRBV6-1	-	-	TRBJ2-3	CASSDWGDGGDTQYF	TGTGCCAGCAGTGATTGGGGGGACGGAGGGGATACGCAGTATTTT
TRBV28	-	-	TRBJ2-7	CASSFRAEYEQYF	TGTGCCAGCAGTTTCCGGGCAGAATACGAGCAGTACTTC
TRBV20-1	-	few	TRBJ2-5	CSARAQRWQEYQETQYF	TGCAGTGCTAGGGCCCAACGGTGGCAGGAGTACCAAGAGACCCAGTACTTC
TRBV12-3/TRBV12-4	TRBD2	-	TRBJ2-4	CASSPWTSGLAKNIQYF	TGTGCCAGCAGCCCCTGGACTAGCGGGTTAGCCAAAAACATTCAGTACTTC
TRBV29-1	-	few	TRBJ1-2	CSVRDLEDYTF	TGCAGCGTCCGGGATCTGGAGGACTACACCTTC
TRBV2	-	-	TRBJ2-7	CASSRTVGLHEQYF	TGTGCCAGCAGTCGAACGGTGGGGTTACACGAGCAGTACTTC
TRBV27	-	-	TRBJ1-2	CASSLRGGLIEANYGYTF	TGTGCCAGCAGTTTACGGGGCGGCCTAATAGAGGCTAACTATGGCTACACCTTC
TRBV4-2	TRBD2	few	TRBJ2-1	CASSQDPGLAGQEQFF	TGTGCCAGCAGCCAAGATCCGGGACTAGCGGGACAAGAGCAGTTCTTC
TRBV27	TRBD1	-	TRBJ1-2	CASSLRGQGVYGYTF	TGTGCCAGCAGTTTAAGAGGACAGGGTGTCTATGGCTACACCTTC
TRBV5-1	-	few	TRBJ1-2	CASSQVTPPRANYGYTF	TGCGCCAGCAGCCAAGTAACACCGCCTCGAGCTAACTATGGCTACACCTTC